This T cell receptor delta chain was recorded in a study of γδ T cells in repeated Plasmodium falciparum infection. Across the study: Sampling occurred at baseline, pre-infection for selected infections, and 21 days post-infection.

This clone was detected a few times. TCRdb's protein, taken from a much larger clone, differs from this DNA's translation at residue 12, likely owing to a read error; the protein displayed comes from the DNA. Sequencing covered both gamma and delta TCR chains per sample. With CATT, TCRdb re-called clones from the multiplex PCR reads. The sample consists of around 50,000 delta-chain clones, about 1.6% of them appearing once. Material: gamma-delta T cells from blood. This receptor was obtained from a pool of human donors (malaria-infected and uninfected, not separated).

The CDR3 spells CALGPYWGTGDRLIF. The DNA of the CDR3 is TGTGCTCTTGGGCCGTACTGGGGGACCGGCGATAGACTCATCTTT. The chain couples TRDV1 to TRDJ1, with TRDD3 matching over 9 bases. Here the J gene was assigned by germline matching of the DNA, as TCRdb has none. The CDR3 totals 15 residues. Germline V gene lookup returns CDR1 TSWWSYY and CDR2 QGS.